This entry is about one T cell receptor (beta chain). Only one heparinised blood draw was taken per donor, and its volume averaged around 100 mL. Every bit of the isolated RNA underwent reverse transcription, so sequencing read expressed TCRB transcripts. Roughly 3.6 million reads was the average for naive, central memory and regulatory T cell samples. Clones were sequenced by immunoSEQ multiplex PCR, and TCRdb holds only the in-frame ones, with some missing. The sample has 150,000 or so clones, around 51% seen once. These data come from a study of beta chain features in type 1 diabetes. The CDR3 loop spans 15 amino acids. V gave up 6 bases and J gave up 8 bases; unmatched junction bases: 7. Germline-derived CDR1 and CDR2 are MDHEN and SYDVKM.

V gene TRBV28 combines with J gene TRBJ2-1; 13 bases are shared with TRBD2. The sequenced sample consisted of Tregs from blood. The TCR sequence derives from a man between 18 and 29 years old in good health. Here the CDR3 DNA reads TGTGCCAGCAGCCCACTAGCGGGAGGGCCAGATGAGCAGTTCTTC. Translation: CASSPLAGGPDEQFF. Full variable domain (rest looked up from reference TRBV28 and TRBJ2-1): DVKVTQSSRYLVKRTGEKVFLECVQDMDHENMFWYRQDPGLGLRLIYFSYDVKMKEKGDIPEGYSVSREKKERFSLILESASTNQTSMYLCASSPLAGGPDEQFFGPGTRLTVL.